This TCR beta chain stems from a study of blood T cell repertoires in COVID-19. The germline V and J ends were trimmed by 5 bases and 5 bases, with 6 bases remaining between them. The germline V gene has CDR1 SGHAT and CDR2 FQNNGV. This CDR3 is built from 11 residues. Original data processing: Counts of nucleated cells, estimated from reference gene primer amplification, were obtained. Only in-frame clones appear in the TCRdb table, and some are missing; sequencing was by immunoSEQ multiplex PCR. V and J calls and clone size are given by that table; D and trimming were obtained from the DNA. The sample lists tens of thousands of clones, 88% occurring once.

The specimen was peripheral blood. The chain has TRBV11-2 and TRBJ2-5; no reliable D call. The sequence was obtained from a woman between 45 and 60 years old with active or convalescent COVID-19. The CDR3 bases are TGTGCCAGCAGCCCGCAGGAGACCCAGTACTTC. It yields the protein CASSPQETQYF.